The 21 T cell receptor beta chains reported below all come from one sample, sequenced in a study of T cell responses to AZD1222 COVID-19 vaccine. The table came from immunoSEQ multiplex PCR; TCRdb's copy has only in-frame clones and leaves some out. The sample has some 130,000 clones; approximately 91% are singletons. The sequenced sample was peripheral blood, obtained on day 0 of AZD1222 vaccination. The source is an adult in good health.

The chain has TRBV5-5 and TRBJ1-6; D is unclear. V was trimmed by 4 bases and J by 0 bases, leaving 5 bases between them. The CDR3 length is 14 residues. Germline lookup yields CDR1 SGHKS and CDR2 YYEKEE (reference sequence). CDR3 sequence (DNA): TGTGCCAGCAGCCTATACTCCTATAATTCACCCCTCCACTTT. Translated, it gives CASSLYSYNSPLHF.

The CDR3 bases are TGTGCCAGCAGCTTAGCGGGGGGGAATGAGCAGTTCTTC. As protein: CASSLAGGNEQFF. The rearrangement links TRBV7-9 to TRBJ2-1, with 7 nucleotides matching TRBD2. V lost 0 bases to trimming and J lost 7 bases; unmatched junction nucleotides: 0. The CDR3 loop spans 13 amino acids. The germline V gene encodes CDR1 SEHNR and CDR2 FQNEAQ (reference sequence).

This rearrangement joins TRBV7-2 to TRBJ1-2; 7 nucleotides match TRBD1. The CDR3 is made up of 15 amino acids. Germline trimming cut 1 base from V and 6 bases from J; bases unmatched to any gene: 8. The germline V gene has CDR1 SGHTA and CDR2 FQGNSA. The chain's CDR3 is CASSLERGQIHGYTF. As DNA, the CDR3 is TGTGCCAGCAGCTTAGAGCGGGGACAGATTCATGGCTACACCTTC.

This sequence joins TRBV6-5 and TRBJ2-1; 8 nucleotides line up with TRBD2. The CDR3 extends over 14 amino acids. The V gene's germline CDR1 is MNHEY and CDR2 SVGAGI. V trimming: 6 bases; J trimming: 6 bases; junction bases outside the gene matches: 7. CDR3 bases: TGTGCCAGCAGCGTGACTAGCGTCGGCAATGAGCAGTTCTTC. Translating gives CASSVTSVGNEQFF.

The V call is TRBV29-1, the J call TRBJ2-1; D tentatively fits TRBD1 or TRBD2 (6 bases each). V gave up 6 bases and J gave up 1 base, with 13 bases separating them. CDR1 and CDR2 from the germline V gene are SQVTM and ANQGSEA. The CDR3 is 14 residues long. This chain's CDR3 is CSVPGDSSYNEQFF. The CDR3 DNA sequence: TGCAGCGTCCCAGGGGACTCTTCCTACAATGAGCAGTTCTTC.

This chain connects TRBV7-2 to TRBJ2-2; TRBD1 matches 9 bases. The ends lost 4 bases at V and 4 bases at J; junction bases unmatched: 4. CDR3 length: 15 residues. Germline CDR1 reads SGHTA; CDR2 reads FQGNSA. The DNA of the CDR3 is TGTGCCAGCAGCTCACAGGGGGCTAGCACCGGGGAGCTGTTTTTT. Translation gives CASSSQGASTGELFF.

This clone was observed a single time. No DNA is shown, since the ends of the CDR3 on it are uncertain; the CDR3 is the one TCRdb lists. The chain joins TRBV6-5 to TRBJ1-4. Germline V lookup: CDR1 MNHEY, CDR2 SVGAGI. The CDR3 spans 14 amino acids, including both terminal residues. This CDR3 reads CASSTSGTNEKLFF.

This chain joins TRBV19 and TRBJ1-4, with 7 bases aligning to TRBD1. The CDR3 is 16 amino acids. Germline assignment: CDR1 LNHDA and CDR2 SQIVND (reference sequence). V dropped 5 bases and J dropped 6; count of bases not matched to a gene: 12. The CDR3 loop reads CASSPTYRGRYEKLFF. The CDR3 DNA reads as TGTGCCAGTAGTCCGACCTACAGGGGACGTTATGAAAAACTGTTTTTT.

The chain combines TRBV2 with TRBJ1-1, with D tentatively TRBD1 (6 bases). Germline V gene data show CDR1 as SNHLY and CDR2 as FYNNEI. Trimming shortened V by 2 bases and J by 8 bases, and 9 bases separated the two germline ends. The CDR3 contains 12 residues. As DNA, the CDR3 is TGTGCCAGCAGTGAAAGGACAGCGGAAGCTTTCTTT. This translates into CASSERTAEAFF.

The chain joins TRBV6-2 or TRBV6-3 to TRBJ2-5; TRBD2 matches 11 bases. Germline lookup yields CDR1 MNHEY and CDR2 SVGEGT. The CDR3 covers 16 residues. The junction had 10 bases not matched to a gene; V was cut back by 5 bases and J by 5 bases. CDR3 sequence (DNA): TGTGCCAGCAGTATACTAGCGGGGGACCCGCGGGAGACCCAGTACTTC. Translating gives CASSILAGDPRETQYF.

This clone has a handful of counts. The CDR3 here is CAISESMGREAFF. The CDR3 DNA is TGTGCCATCAGTGAGTCGATGGGGAGAGAAGCTTTCTTT. The chain employs TRBV10-3 and TRBJ1-1, with D hard to call. V lost 0 bases, J lost 8 bases, and 10 bases lay in between. Germline V gene sequence: CDR1 ENHRY, CDR2 SYGVKD. This CDR3 has 13 residues.

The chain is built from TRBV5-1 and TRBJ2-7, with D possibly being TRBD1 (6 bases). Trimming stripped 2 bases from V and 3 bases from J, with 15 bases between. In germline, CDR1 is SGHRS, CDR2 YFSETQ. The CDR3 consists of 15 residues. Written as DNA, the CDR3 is TGCGCCAGCAGCTTTTCCTCGGGACAATTCTACGAGCAGTACTTC. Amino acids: CASSFSSGQFYEQYF.

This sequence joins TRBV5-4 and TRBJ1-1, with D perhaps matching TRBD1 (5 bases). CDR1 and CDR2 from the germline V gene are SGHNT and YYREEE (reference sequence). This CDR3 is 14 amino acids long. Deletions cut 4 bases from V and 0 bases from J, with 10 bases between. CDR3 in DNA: TGTGCCAGCAGCAGTCGGGACGTGAACACTGAAGCTTTCTTT. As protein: CASSSRDVNTEAFF.

The CDR3 nucleotides are TGTGCCAGCAAGACCGACAGGAGTGCAACTAATGAAAAACTGTTTTTT. Amino acids: CASKTDRSATNEKLFF. The chain has TRBV7-9 and TRBJ1-4, with a tentative D call TRBD1 (6 bases). This CDR3 spans 16 amino acids. Germline CDR1 SEHNR, CDR2 FQNEAQ (reference sequence). The germline V and J ends were trimmed by 7 bases and 0 bases, with 15 bases remaining between them.

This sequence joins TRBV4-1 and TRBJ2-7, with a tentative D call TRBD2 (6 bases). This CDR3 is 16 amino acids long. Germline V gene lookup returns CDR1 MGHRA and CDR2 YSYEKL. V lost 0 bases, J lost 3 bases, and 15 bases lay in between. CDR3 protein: CASSQDRDWNNYEQYF. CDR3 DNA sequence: TGCGCCAGCAGCCAAGACCGGGACTGGAACAACTACGAGCAGTACTTC.

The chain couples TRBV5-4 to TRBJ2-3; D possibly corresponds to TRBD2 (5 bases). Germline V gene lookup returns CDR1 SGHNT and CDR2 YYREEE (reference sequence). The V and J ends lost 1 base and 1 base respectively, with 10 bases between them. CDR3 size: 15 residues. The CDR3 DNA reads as TGTGCCAGCAGCTTGAGGACTGCGCGCACAGATACGCAGTATTTT. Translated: CASSLRTARTDTQYF.

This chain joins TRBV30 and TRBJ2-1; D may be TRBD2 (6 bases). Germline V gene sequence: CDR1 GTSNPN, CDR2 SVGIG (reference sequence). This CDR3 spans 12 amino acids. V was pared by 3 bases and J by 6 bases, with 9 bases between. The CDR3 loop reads CAWSGGTNEQFF. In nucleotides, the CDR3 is TGTGCCTGGAGCGGGGGAACCAATGAGCAGTTCTTC. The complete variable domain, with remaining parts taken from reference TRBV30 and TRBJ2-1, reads SQTIHQWPATLVQPVGSPLSLECTVEGTSNPNLYWYRQAAGRGLQLLFYSVGIGQISSEVPQNLSASRPQDRQFILSSKKLLLSDSGFYLCAWSGGTNEQFFGPGTRLTVL.

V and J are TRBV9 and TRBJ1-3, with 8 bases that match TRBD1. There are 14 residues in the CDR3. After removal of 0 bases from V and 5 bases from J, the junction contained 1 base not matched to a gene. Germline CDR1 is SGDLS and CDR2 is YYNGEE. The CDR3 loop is CASSVGTGRNTIYF. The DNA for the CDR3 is TGTGCCAGCAGCGTAGGGACAGGGAGAAACACCATATATTTT.

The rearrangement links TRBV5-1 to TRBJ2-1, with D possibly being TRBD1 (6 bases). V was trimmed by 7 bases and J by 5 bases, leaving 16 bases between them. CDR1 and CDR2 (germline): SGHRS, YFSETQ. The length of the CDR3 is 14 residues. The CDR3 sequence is CASWGPGRNNEQFF. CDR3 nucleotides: TGCGCCAGCTGGGGGCCCGGTCGGAACAATGAGCAGTTCTTC.

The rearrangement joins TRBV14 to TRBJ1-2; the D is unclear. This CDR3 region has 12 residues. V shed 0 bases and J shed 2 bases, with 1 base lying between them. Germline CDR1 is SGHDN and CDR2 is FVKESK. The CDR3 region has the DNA TGTGCCAGCAGCCAAGAGAACTATGGCTACACCTTC. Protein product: CASSQENYGYTF.

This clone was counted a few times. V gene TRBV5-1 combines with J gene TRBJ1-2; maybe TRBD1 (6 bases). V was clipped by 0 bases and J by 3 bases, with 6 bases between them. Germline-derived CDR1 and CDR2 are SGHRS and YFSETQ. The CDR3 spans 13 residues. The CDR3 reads CASSLDRDYGYTF. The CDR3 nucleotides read TGCGCCAGCAGCTTGGACAGGGACTATGGCTACACCTTC. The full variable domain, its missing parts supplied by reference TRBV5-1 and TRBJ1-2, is KAGVTQTPRYLIKTRGQQVTLSCSPISGHRSVSWYQQTPGQGLQFLFEYFSETQRNKGNFPGRFSGRQFSNSRSEMNVSTLELGDSALYLCASSLDRDYGYTFGSGTRLTVV.